This T cell receptor (beta chain) is from a study of shared clonotypes between healthy human individuals. Overall study: Each donor contributed plates that comprised three CD4 naive, three CD4 memory, two CD8 naive and one CD8 memory. The study, taken as a whole, reports: Only blood was sampled, and tissue TCR repertoires likely differ from blood ones.

Assay: immunoSEQ multiplex PCR; the TCRdb copy retains only in-frame clones and omits some. Of some 1,100,000 clones in the sample, around three quarters were seen once. The donor population consisted of healthy HIV-negative adults with no recent acute infections or vaccinations. Both subsets, CD45RA+ naive and CD45RA-negative memory, were split from the CD4+ cells. In the case of this clone: Its specificity is not known.

The sample consisted of memory CD4+ T cells from PBMCs. Described subset: CD45RA-negative fraction. This TCR was sampled from a man aged 18 to 29 in good health. Some clones in this sample may be carry-over from other donors' samples.

The CDR3 DNA sequence: TGTGCCAGCAGCTCCCGGGCCTTCGAGGAGACCCAGTACTTC. Translated: CASSSRAFEETQYF. This rearrangement joins TRBV11-2 to TRBJ2-5; D unclear. The length of the CDR3 is 14 residues. With 4 bases removed from V and 5 bases from J, the gap between germline ends came to 14 bases. Germline values: CDR1 SGHAT, CDR2 FQNNGV.